The 21 T cell receptor beta chains listed next were all sequenced from one sample in a study of CD8 T cells in Susac syndrome. With random hexamers, roughly 0.45 to 1 ug RNA was reverse transcribed. TCRdb reanalysed the immunoSEQ multiplex PCR reads using MiXCR and keeps one entry per CDR3 protein. The sample has hundreds of thousands of distinct CDR3 sequences; around 95% are singletons. Specimen: CD4+ T cells from PBMCs. These receptors originate from a human donor with multiple sclerosis.

This clonotype was observed a single time. V is TRBV20-1 and J is TRBJ2-1; TRBD2 matches at 13 bases. V was clipped by 6 bases and J by 5 bases; unmatched bases: 7. Germline CDR1 and CDR2: DFQATT and SNEGSKA (reference sequence). The CDR3 totals 15 residues. The CDR3 bases are TGCAGTGCCCCTGGACTAGCGGGGGCCCACAATGAGCAGTTCTTC. Its protein product is CSAPGLAGAHNEQFF.

The V call is TRBV24-1, the J call TRBJ2-1; the D gene is possibly TRBD1 (6 bases). CDR3 length equals 16 residues. In germline, CDR1 is KGHDR, CDR2 SFDVKD. V was pared by 4 bases and J by 4 bases, with 16 bases between. CDR3: CATSDLRQGPYNEQFF. CDR3 nucleotide sequence: TGTGCCACCAGTGACCTCCGCCAGGGGCCTTACAATGAGCAGTTCTTC.

The chain joins TRBV29-1 to TRBJ2-3; no definite D call. The CDR3 sequence is 12 residues long. Per germline, CDR1 SQVTM and CDR2 ANQGSEA. Trimming shortened V by 5 bases and J by 5 bases, and 11 bases separated the two germline ends. For the CDR3, the DNA is TGCAGCGTTTCTGGGCCCCAAGATACGCAGTATTTT. Its protein is CSVSGPQDTQYF.

Only one count was recorded for this clonotype. This rearrangement joins TRBV2 to TRBJ2-7; D is ambiguous. Germline-derived CDR1 and CDR2 are SNHLY and FYNNEI. V was trimmed by 7 bases and J by 3 bases, leaving 13 bases between them. The CDR3 has 13 residues. This CDR3 reads CASIMGKDYEQYV. CDR3 DNA: TGTGCCAGCATAATGGGTAAGGACTACGAGCAGTACGTC.

The V call is TRBV13, the J call TRBJ1-5; D is uncertain. Looked up from germline, CDR1 is PRHDT and CDR2 is FYEKMQ (reference sequence). V lost 0 bases and J 2 bases, leaving 11 bases between the germline ends. The CDR3 is 16 amino acids. CDR3 region: CASSLGLLGGNQPQHF. CDR3 sequence (DNA): TGTGCCAGCAGCTTAGGCCTACTGGGTGGCAATCAGCCCCAGCATTTT.

In this sample, this clonotype turned up once. The chain combines TRBV4-1 with TRBJ1-6; 9 bases are a match to TRBD1. CDR3 length: 16 amino acids. Germline-derived CDR1 and CDR2 are MGHRA and YSYEKL. After removal of 0 bases from V and 11 bases from J, the junction contained 8 bases not matched to a gene. CDR3 residues: CASSQDRGTGSTPLHF. CDR3 DNA sequence: TGCGCCAGCAGCCAAGATCGGGGGACAGGGAGTACACCCCTCCACTTT.

CDR3 sequence: CASSSGLAGRGPGELFF. Written as DNA, the CDR3 is TGTGCCAGCAGCTCGGGACTAGCGGGACGGGGCCCCGGGGAGCTGTTTTTT. The chain uses TRBV5-5 and TRBJ2-2, with TRBD2 matching over 13 bases. CDR3 size: 17 residues. Germline V lookup: CDR1 SGHKS, CDR2 YYEKEE (reference sequence). V lost 3 bases, J lost 6 bases, and 8 bases stayed unmatched. Supplemented by reference TRBV5-5 and TRBJ2-2, the full variable domain reads DAGVTQSPTHLIKTRGQQVTLRCSPISGHKSVSWYQQVLGQGPQFIFQYYEKEERGRGNFPDRFSARQFPNYSSELNVNALLLGDSALYLCASSSGLAGRGPGELFFGEGSRLTVL.

J is TRBJ2-1 and V is TRBV6-6; D unresolved. CDR1 MNHNY and CDR2 SVGAGI come from the germline V gene (reference sequence). V was pared by 2 bases and J by 3 bases, with 8 bases between. The CDR3 covers 14 residues. The CDR3 sequence is CASSYNAVYNEQFF. The CDR3 DNA follows: TGTGCCAGCAGTTACAACGCGGTCTACAATGAGCAGTTCTTC.

The V and J genes are TRBV23-1 and TRBJ1-1; tentatively, D is TRBD1 (5 bases). TRBV23-1 is placed among ORFs of uncertain function. The CDR3 contains 16 residues. The V and J ends lost 0 bases and 3 bases respectively, with 14 bases between them. CDR3 sequence reads: CASSQSQGPRDTEAFF. The CDR3 DNA sequence: TGCGCCAGCAGTCAATCGCAGGGCCCGCGGGACACTGAAGCTTTCTTT.

The CDR3 reads CAWNGGGAEAFF. The DNA of the CDR3 is TGTGCCTGGAATGGTGGTGGCGCTGAAGCTTTCTTT. V and J are TRBV30 and TRBJ1-1; D gene unclear. The CDR3 is 12 amino acids. Germline CDR1 and CDR2: GTSNPN and SVGIG (reference sequence). V was trimmed by 4 bases and J by 6 bases, leaving 12 bases between them.

The chain links TRBV18 to TRBJ1-1; D not resolved. V was shortened by 3 bases and J by 3 bases, with 11 bases between the two germline ends. Germline-derived CDR1 and CDR2 are KGHSH and LQKENI. CDR3 size: 14 residues. The CDR3 DNA is TGTGCCAGCTCACCCGGAGGAGCTGACACTGAAGCTTTCTTT. Its protein is CASSPGGADTEAFF.

This clonotype occurred once. The chain joins TRBV9 to TRBJ2-2; TRBD2 aligns across 11 bases. The CDR3 has 16 residues. V dropped 4 bases and J dropped 5; count of bases not matched to a gene: 7. Germline lookup yields CDR1 SGDLS and CDR2 YYNGEE. The CDR3 here is CASSPGTSGGTGELFF. The CDR3 coding sequence is TGTGCCAGCAGCCCAGGGACTAGCGGAGGGACCGGGGAGCTGTTTTTT. Full variable domain (remainder filled in from reference TRBV9 and TRBJ2-2): DSGVTQTPKHLITATGQRVTLRCSPRSGDLSVYWYQQSLDQGLQFLIQYYNGEERAKGNILERFSAQQFPDLHSELNLSSLELGDSALYFCASSPGTSGGTGELFFGEGSRLTVL.

This chain links TRBV12-3 or TRBV12-4 with TRBJ2-1; a possible D gene is TRBD2 (7 bases). Trimming removed 1 base from V and 9 bases from J, with 19 bases in between. The CDR3 runs 16 residues. DNA of the CDR3: TGTGCCAGCAGTTTAGTGATGGGGGGGGGCCGACCTGAGCAGTTCTTC. It yields the protein CASSLVMGGGRPEQFF.

The CDR3 DNA follows: TGTGCCAGCAGTTTTGGGGCCCACTCAGGCTATGGCTACACCTTC. This sequence encodes CASSFGAHSGYGYTF. This chain joins TRBV12-3 or TRBV12-4 and TRBJ1-2; perhaps TRBD1 as D (5 bases). Trimming pared 3 bases from V and 4 bases from J, leaving 15 bases between. This CDR3 comprises 15 residues.

The chain recombines TRBV4-1 with TRBJ2-5; D is undetermined. V lost 1 base and J lost 5, with 8 bases in between. The CDR3 covers 13 residues. Germline V CDR1 and CDR2: MGHRA, YSYEKL. The CDR3 nucleotides read TGCGCCAGCAGCCAAGCCCATTTGGAGACCCAGTACTTC. It codes for CASSQAHLETQYF.

The rearrangement links TRBV20-1 to TRBJ1-2; TRBD1 matches at 7 bases. The CDR3 is 10 residues long. Germline V gene data show CDR1 as DFQATT and CDR2 as SNEGSKA (reference sequence). The ends lost 5 bases at V and 11 bases at J; junction bases unmatched: 5. The CDR3 protein is CSAHRGGYTF. The CDR3, as DNA: TGCAGTGCTCACAGGGGAGGGTACACCTTC.

The chain links TRBV20-1 to TRBJ1-1; 8 bases align to TRBD1. After removal of 6 bases from V and 0 bases from J, the junction contained 3 bases not matched to a gene. This CDR3 comprises 13 residues. From germline, CDR1 is DFQATT and CDR2 SNEGSKA (reference sequence). The CDR3 loop reads CSASQGVNTEAFF. CDR3 sequence (DNA): TGCAGTGCCTCACAGGGGGTGAACACTGAAGCTTTCTTT.

This clonotype was seen only once. The rearrangement links TRBV9 to TRBJ1-1; TRBD1 might be the D (5 bases). The V gene lost 1 base and the J gene lost 0 bases, with 10 bases spanning the gap. Germline V lookup: CDR1 SGDLS, CDR2 YYNGEE. This CDR3 spans 15 amino acids. The CDR3 loop is CASSVFDRMNTEAFF. In DNA, the CDR3 is TGTGCCAGCAGCGTATTCGACAGAATGAACACTGAAGCTTTCTTT.

V usage is TRBV12-3 or TRBV12-4 and J usage is TRBJ1-1; tentative D call: TRBD1 (6 bases). This CDR3 is built from 13 residues. Trimming shortened V by 7 bases and J by 8 bases, and 17 bases separated the two germline ends. The CDR3 protein is CASTIKGGSEAFF. DNA for the CDR3: TGTGCCAGCACTATCAAAGGGGGTTCCGAAGCTTTCTTT.

The gene calls are TRBV3-1 and TRBJ2-4; D ambiguous. Germline assignment: CDR1 LGHDT and CDR2 YNNKEL (reference sequence). With 8 bases removed from V and 0 bases from J, the gap between germline ends came to 8 bases. CDR3 length: 13 residues. The CDR3 loop is CASQGLAKNIQYF. The DNA for the CDR3 is TGTGCCAGCCAAGGGTTAGCCAAAAACATTCAGTACTTC. Looking up the rest from reference TRBV3-1 and TRBJ2-4 gives the full variable domain: DTAVSQTPKYLVTQMGNDKSIKCEQNLGHDTMYWYKQDSKKFLKIMFSYNNKELIINETVPNRFSPKSPDKAHLNLHINSLELGDSAVYFCASQGLAKNIQYFGAGTRLSVL.

The chain employs TRBV20-1 and TRBJ2-1, with TRBD2 identical over 7 bases. Germline V lookup: CDR1 DFQATT, CDR2 SNEGSKA (reference sequence). The CDR3 is 14 amino acids. Trimming removed 7 bases from V and 4 bases from J; junction bases left unmatched: 10. The CDR3 coding sequence is TGCAGTGTGGGAGGCGCTAGCGGTTACAATGAGCAGTTCTTC. Translated, it gives CSVGGASGYNEQFF.